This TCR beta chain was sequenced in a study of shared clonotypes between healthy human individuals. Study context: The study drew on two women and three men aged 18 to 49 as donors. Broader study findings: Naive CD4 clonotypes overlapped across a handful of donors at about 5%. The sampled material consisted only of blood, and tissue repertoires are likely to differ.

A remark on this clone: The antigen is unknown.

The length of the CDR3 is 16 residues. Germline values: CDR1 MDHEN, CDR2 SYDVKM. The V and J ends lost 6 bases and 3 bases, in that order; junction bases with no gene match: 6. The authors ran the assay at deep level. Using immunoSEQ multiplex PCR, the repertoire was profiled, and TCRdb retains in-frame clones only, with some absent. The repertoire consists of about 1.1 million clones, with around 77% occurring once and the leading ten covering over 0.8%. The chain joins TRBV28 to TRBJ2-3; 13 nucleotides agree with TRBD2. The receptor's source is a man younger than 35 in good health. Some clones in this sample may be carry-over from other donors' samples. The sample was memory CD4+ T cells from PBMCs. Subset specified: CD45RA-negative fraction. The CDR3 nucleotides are TGTGCCAGCAGGAAACTAGCGGGAGGGCCAACAGATACGCAGTATTTT. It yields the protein CASRKLAGGPTDTQYF.